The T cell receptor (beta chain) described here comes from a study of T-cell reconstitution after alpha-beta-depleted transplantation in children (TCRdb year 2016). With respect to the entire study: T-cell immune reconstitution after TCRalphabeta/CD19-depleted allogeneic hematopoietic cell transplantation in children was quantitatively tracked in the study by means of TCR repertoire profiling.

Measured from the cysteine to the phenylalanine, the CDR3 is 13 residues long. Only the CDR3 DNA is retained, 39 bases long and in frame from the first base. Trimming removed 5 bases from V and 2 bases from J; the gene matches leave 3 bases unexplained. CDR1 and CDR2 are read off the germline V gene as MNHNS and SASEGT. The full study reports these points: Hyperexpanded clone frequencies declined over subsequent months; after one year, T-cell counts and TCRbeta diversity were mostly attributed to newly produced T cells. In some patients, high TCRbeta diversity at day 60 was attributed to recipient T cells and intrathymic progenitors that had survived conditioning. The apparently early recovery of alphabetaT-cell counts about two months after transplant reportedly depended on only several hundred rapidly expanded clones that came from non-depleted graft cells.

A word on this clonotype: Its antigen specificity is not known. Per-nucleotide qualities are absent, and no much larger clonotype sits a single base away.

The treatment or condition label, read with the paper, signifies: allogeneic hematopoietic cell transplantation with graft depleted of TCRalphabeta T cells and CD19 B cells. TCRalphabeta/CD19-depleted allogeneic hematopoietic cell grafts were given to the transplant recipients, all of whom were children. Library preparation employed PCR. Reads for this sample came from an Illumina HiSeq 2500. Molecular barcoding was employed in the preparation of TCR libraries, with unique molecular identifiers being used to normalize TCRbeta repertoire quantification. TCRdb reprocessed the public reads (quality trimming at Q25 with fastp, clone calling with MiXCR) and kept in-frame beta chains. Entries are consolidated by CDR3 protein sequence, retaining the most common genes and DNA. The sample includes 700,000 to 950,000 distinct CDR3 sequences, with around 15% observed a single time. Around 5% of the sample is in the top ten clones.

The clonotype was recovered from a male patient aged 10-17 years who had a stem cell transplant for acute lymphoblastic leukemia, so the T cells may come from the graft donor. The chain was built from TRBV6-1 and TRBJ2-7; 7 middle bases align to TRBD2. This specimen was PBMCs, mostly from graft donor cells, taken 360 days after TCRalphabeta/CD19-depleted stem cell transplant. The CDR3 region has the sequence CASSRDYTYEQYF. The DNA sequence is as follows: TGTGCCAGCAGTAGGGACTACACCTACGAGCAGTACTTC.